The 29 T cell receptor beta chains reported below all come from one sample, sequenced in a study of blood T cells in healthy people across ages. Using a J-beta primer mix together with a sample-barcoded 5' primer, a second PCR was run for roughly 7 to 12 cycles. MiXCR, run by TCRdb on the 5' RACE reads, gives a single entry per CDR3 protein. The sample holds more than 900,000 distinct CDR3 sequences, around 29% seen once. This sample was shared with a second study, whose subject was T cells of mothers and their children.

The sample comprised blood. The receptor source for this set is a woman in her thirties or forties in good health.

This clonotype was counted many times. V is TRBV10-2 and J is TRBJ2-3; no definite D call. V lost 6 bases, J lost 6 bases, and 13 bases lay in between. Germline V gene sequence: CDR1 WSHSY, CDR2 SAAADI. CDR3 length: 13 amino acids. CDR3 residues: CASSLPRWDTQYF. The DNA for the CDR3 is TGCGCCAGCAGCCTACCGCGGTGGGATACGCAGTATTTT.

This clonotype has ten or more counts. This rearrangement joins TRBV3-1 to TRBJ1-2; D remains unclear. The germline V and J ends were trimmed by 1 base and 5 bases, with 8 bases remaining between them. The CDR3 runs to 13 residues. Germline V gene lookup returns CDR1 LGHDT and CDR2 YNNKEL (reference sequence). The CDR3 nucleotides read TGTGCCAGCAGCCAAGTGTCGGCTTATGGCTACACCTTC. It codes for CASSQVSAYGYTF.

V gene TRBV18 combines with J gene TRBJ2-7; the match to TRBD1 covers 7 bases. V shed 1 base, J shed 1 base, and the junction held 7 bases outside the gene matches. The germline V gene has CDR1 KGHSH and CDR2 LQKENI. The length of the CDR3 is 16 residues. CDR3 sequence (DNA): TGTGCCAGCTCACCACGTAACCCGGGACAGTCCTACGAGCAGTACTTC. This sequence encodes CASSPRNPGQSYEQYF.

This clonotype was detected many times. The chain recombines TRBV6-2 or TRBV6-3 with TRBJ2-1; TRBD2 agrees at 8 bases. The length of the CDR3 is 17 residues. V lost 4 bases, J lost 6 bases, and 14 bases stayed unmatched. Germline V gives CDR1 MNHEY, CDR2 SVGEGT. The CDR3 DNA sequence: TGTGCCAGCAGTTCCCTCACCGGGACTAGGGGTAGCAATGAGCAGTTCTTC. Its protein product is CASSSLTGTRGSNEQFF.

The chain links TRBV30 to TRBJ2-2; D is ambiguous. The V gene's germline CDR1 is GTSNPN and CDR2 SVGIG (reference sequence). The CDR3 spans 17 residues. Trimming took off 0 bases at V and 5 bases at J, with 19 bases between the two ends. The CDR3 protein is CAWSVGLGPIKTGELFF. CDR3 sequence (DNA): TGTGCCTGGAGTGTAGGTTTAGGGCCCATTAAGACCGGGGAGCTGTTTTTT.

The genes are TRBV7-3 and TRBJ1-6; a possible D gene is TRBD1 (6 bases). Germline V gene lookup returns CDR1 SGHTA and CDR2 FQGTGA. The CDR3 contains 22 residues. V gave up 6 bases and J gave up 0 bases, with 30 bases separating them. The CDR3 sequence is CASRVGGVVFTAESSYNSPLHF. The CDR3 DNA sequence: TGTGCCAGCAGGGTCGGGGGCGTTGTTTTCACAGCGGAGAGCTCCTATAATTCACCCCTCCACTTT.

The table lists this clonotype with a few counts. The chain employs TRBV5-1 and TRBJ1-2; the D is unclear. The germline V gene encodes CDR1 SGHRS and CDR2 YFSETQ. Trimming removed 0 bases at V and 0 bases at J, with 6 bases between. The CDR3 is 14 amino acids. CDR3 sequence (DNA): TGCGCCAGCAGCTTGGGAGGAACTAACTATGGCTACACCTTC. Translation: CASSLGGTNYGYTF.

This clonotype occurred many times. The chain carries TRBV12-3 or TRBV12-4 and TRBJ1-2; the D is unclear. The V gene lost 0 bases and the J gene lost 2 bases, with 10 bases spanning the gap. The length of the CDR3 is 15 residues. The CDR3 sequence: CASSLAGPGNYGYTF. As DNA, the CDR3 is TGTGCCAGCAGTTTAGCAGGCCCCGGGAACTATGGCTACACCTTC.

This clonotype was detected only once. This may come from a read error, since a much larger clone is one base off. No conserved phenylalanine or tryptophan is present at the end of the CDR3, so a read error is the likely explanation. The CDR3 DNA sequence: TGTGCCAGCAGCTACTACGTACAAGAGACCCAGTACCTC. This codes for CASSYYVQETQYL. The chain couples TRBV28 to TRBJ2-5; no definite D call. Germline-derived CDR1 and CDR2 are MDHEN and SYDVKM. This CDR3 contains 13 residues. The V end was cut by 6 bases, the J end by 2 bases, with 10 bases between.

The rearrangement links TRBV5-1 to TRBJ1-4; D may be TRBD1 (5 bases). In germline, CDR1 is SGHRS, CDR2 YFSETQ. V was pared by 3 bases and J by 10 bases, with 19 bases between. The CDR3 covers 15 residues. The CDR3 DNA is TGCGCCAGCAGCTCAGTTGGGGGGTCTCGAGGAAAACTGTTTTTT. This sequence encodes CASSSVGGSRGKLFF.

This clonotype was counted a few times. The chain recombines TRBV7-3 with TRBJ2-2; D not resolved. CDR1 SGHTA and CDR2 FQGTGA come from the germline V gene. Trimming left V 4 bases short and J 1 base short, with 7 bases between. CDR3 length: 14 residues. The CDR3 sequence is CASSSRMNTGELFF. As DNA, the CDR3 is TGTGCCAGCAGCTCCAGGATGAACACCGGGGAGCTGTTTTTT.

This clonotype was seen many times. V is TRBV6-5 and J is TRBJ2-7; no firm D call. Trimming removed 6 bases from V and 2 bases from J, with 11 bases in between. The CDR3 has 13 amino acids. Germline V gene sequence: CDR1 MNHEY, CDR2 SVGAGI. This CDR3 is CASRESEPYEQYF. CDR3 in DNA: TGTGCCAGCAGGGAGTCGGAACCCTACGAGCAGTACTTC.

This sequence joins TRBV7-2 and TRBJ1-3; D unclear. The CDR3 extends over 15 amino acids. Germline assignment: CDR1 SGHTA and CDR2 FQGNSA. Deletions cut 1 base from V and 4 bases from J, with 11 bases between. DNA for the CDR3: TGTGCCAGCAGCTTAGGGTTCAGAGCCGGAAACACCATATATTTT. Protein sequence: CASSLGFRAGNTIYF.

This chain links TRBV7-9 with TRBJ1-2; the D is unclear. Trimming took off 5 bases at V and 0 bases at J, with 7 bases between the two ends. The CDR3 consists of 13 residues. Germline CDR1 SEHNR, CDR2 FQNEAQ (reference sequence). The CDR3 spells CASSRFPNYGYTF. CDR3 bases: TGTGCCAGCAGCCGTTTCCCTAACTATGGCTACACCTTC.

In the case of this clonotype: A read error may explain this, as a much larger clone is one base away. CDR3 nucleotides: TGTGCCAGCAGCCCACACGAAACCTACGGGCAGTACTTC. Amino acid sequence: CASSPHETYGQYF. The chain links TRBV3-1 to TRBJ2-7; D is uncertain. The CDR3 contains 13 residues. Germline V gene lookup returns CDR1 LGHDT and CDR2 YNNKEL (reference sequence).

This clonotype has at least ten counts. The gene calls are TRBV15 and TRBJ2-1; no clear D. Germline V gene lookup returns CDR1 LNHNV and CDR2 YYDKDF (reference sequence). The germline V and J ends were trimmed by 0 bases and 5 bases, with 8 bases remaining between them. The CDR3 spans 14 residues. Written as DNA, the CDR3 is TGTGCCACCAGCAGAGAAGGCAGGCACAATGAGCAGTTCTTC. Translated: CATSREGRHNEQFF.

This clonotype was picked up many times. This sequence joins TRBV9 and TRBJ2-3, with D unclear. The CDR3 has 15 residues. Trimming removed 0 bases from V and 4 bases from J, with 12 bases in between. Per the germline V gene, CDR1 is SGDLS and CDR2 is YYNGEE. This CDR3 is CASSVVDQPADTQYF. The CDR3 DNA sequence: TGTGCCAGCAGCGTAGTAGATCAGCCCGCAGATACGCAGTATTTT.

This clonotype was seen a few times. The CDR3 spells CASSALLGGGSDYGYTF. CDR3 coding DNA: TGTGCCAGCAGCGCTCTGTTGGGAGGGGGCAGTGACTATGGCTACACCTTC. The chain carries TRBV9 and TRBJ1-2; TRBD1 agrees at 7 bases. The CDR3 contains 17 residues. In germline, CDR1 is SGDLS, CDR2 YYNGEE. The junction had 14 bases not matched to a gene; V was cut back by 3 bases and J by 3 bases. The complete variable domain, with remaining parts taken from reference TRBV9 and TRBJ1-2, reads DSGVTQTPKHLITATGQRVTLRCSPRSGDLSVYWYQQSLDQGLQFLIQYYNGEERAKGNILERFSAQQFPDLHSELNLSSLELGDSALYFCASSALLGGGSDYGYTFGSGTRLTVV.

This clonotype was seen many times. A junction boundary mismatches the germline segment, possibly from a read error. The CDR3 sequence: CASSPGTGVYNEQFF. CDR3 in DNA: TGCGCCAGCAGCCCCGGGACAGGGGTGTACAATGAGCAGTTCTTC. This chain connects TRBV12-3 or TRBV12-4 to TRBJ2-1; 10 bases are a match to TRBD1. The CDR3 consists of 15 residues.

At least ten counts were recorded for this clonotype. V and J are TRBV20-1 and TRBJ1-2; 11 nucleotides line up with TRBD1. Germline V gene lookup returns CDR1 DFQATT and CDR2 SNEGSKA (reference sequence). This CDR3 has 16 amino acids. The V gene end was trimmed by 3 bases and the J gene end by 4 bases; junction bases not matched to a gene: 10. The CDR3 DNA follows: TGCAGTGCTAGGGACCCTGGACAGGGGGCGGGCTATGGCTACACCTTC. Encoded protein: CSARDPGQGAGYGYTF.

In its sample, this clonotype was seen many times. The chain has TRBV4-1 and TRBJ1-1; D is unresolved. This CDR3 has 14 amino acids. With 0 bases removed from V and 4 bases from J, the gap between germline ends came to 9 bases. The germline V gene encodes CDR1 MGHRA and CDR2 YSYEKL. The CDR3 sequence: CASSQDNGVTEAFF. In DNA form, the CDR3 reads TGCGCCAGCAGCCAAGATAACGGTGTCACTGAAGCTTTCTTT.

Points on this clonotype: A read error may produce the germline difference seen at one junction end. CDR3 coding DNA: TGCGCCAGCAGCTTGGCCGGCGGGGGGACCTCCTTCGAGCAGTACTTC. It encodes CASSLAGGGTSFEQYF. The chain is built from TRBV5-1 and TRBJ2-4; TRBD2 agrees at 8 bases. The J call may be mistaken, given a closer DNA end match to TRBJ2-7. This CDR3 contains 16 residues. Germline loops: CDR1 SGHRS, CDR2 YFSETQ.

This clonotype was detected only a few times. The chain is built from TRBV7-9 and TRBJ1-4, with D possibly being TRBD1 (5 bases). The CDR3 has 13 amino acids. Trimming took 8 bases from V and 8 from J, leaving 15 bases between them. From germline, CDR1 is SEHNR and CDR2 FQNEAQ (reference sequence). CDR3: CASGVAGSEKLFF. The CDR3, as DNA: TGTGCCAGCGGGGTGGCAGGGAGCGAAAAACTGTTTTTT.

This clonotype occurred many times. The chain uses TRBV6-1 and TRBJ2-7, with TRBD2 identical over 7 bases. V trimming: 7 bases; J trimming: 2 bases; junction bases outside the gene matches: 8. The germline CDR1 and CDR2 sequences are MNHNS and SASEGT. The CDR3 runs to 14 residues. The CDR3 protein is CASTPRGDTYEQYF. The CDR3 nucleotides read TGTGCCAGCACCCCCCGGGGGGATACCTACGAGCAGTACTTC.

This chain joins TRBV6-5 and TRBJ2-7; unclear D gene. The germline V gene has CDR1 MNHEY and CDR2 SVGAGI. Between the trimmed V and J ends, which lost 8 bases and 0 bases, there was a span of 14 bases. The CDR3 sequence is 14 residues long. The CDR3 protein is CASPPDDNSYEQYF. CDR3 coding DNA: TGTGCCAGCCCCCCAGATGACAACTCCTACGAGCAGTACTTC.

This chain uses TRBV5-6 with TRBJ2-7; no reliable D call. The germline CDR1 and CDR2 sequences are SGHDT and YYEEEE. V shed 0 bases and J shed 1 base, with 17 bases lying between them. This CDR3 is 17 amino acids long. CDR3 DNA sequence: TGTGCCAGCAGCTTGGCCCCAGGTTCGCGCGCTTCCTACGAGCAGTACTTC. Translated: CASSLAPGSRASYEQYF.

This clonotype was seen more than once but under ten times. The chain uses TRBV15 and TRBJ1-2; D is possibly TRBD1 (5 bases). CDR3 length: 14 amino acids. Germline V gene sequence: CDR1 LNHNV, CDR2 YYDKDF (reference sequence). Trimming took 3 bases from V and 4 from J, leaving 12 bases between them. The CDR3 nucleotides read TGTGCCACCAGCAGTACCACAGGACCCTATGGCTACACCTTC. Translated: CATSSTTGPYGYTF.

The chain uses TRBV4-1 and TRBJ1-5, with 8 nucleotides matching TRBD1. Trimming at V came to 0 bases and at J to 11 bases, leaving 6 bases not matched to a gene. Germline V gene lookup returns CDR1 MGHRA and CDR2 YSYEKL. There are 14 residues in the CDR3. DNA of the CDR3: TGCGCCAGCAGCCAAGAAGACAGGGGTGTTGCCCAGCATTTT. Its protein product is CASSQEDRGVAQHF.

V and J are TRBV20-1 and TRBJ1-6; possible D gene TRBD1, 5 bases. The V gene's germline CDR1 is DFQATT and CDR2 SNEGSKA (reference sequence). The CDR3 extends over 15 amino acids. The V gene lost 5 bases and the J gene lost 7 bases, with 18 bases spanning the gap. Written as DNA, the CDR3 is TGCAGTGCTGAGAGGCCTGGGGCCACCAATTCACCCCTCCACTTT. Its protein product is CSAERPGATNSPLHF.